The source of this T cell receptor (beta chain) is a study of T cell responses to AZD1222 COVID-19 vaccine. Study results and limitations: In a largely white British group with more females than males, clonal diversity was possibly underestimated. Recipients of two AZD1222 doses showed rising Spike-specific TCR breadth and depth.

TCRdb's table, derived via immunoSEQ multiplex PCR, lists solely in-frame clones and lacks some. The profile shows about 150,000 clones, roughly 91% of them singletons. This CDR3 spans 16 amino acids. With 1 base removed from V and 0 bases from J, the gap between germline ends came to 11 bases. Germline CDR1 is SGHTA and CDR2 is FQGNSA. About this clone itself: What it binds is unknown.

Source: peripheral blood, taken on day 0 of AZD1222 vaccination. The receptor comes from an adult in good health. V usage is TRBV7-2 and J usage is TRBJ2-3; possible D gene TRBD2, 5 bases. The DNA for the CDR3 is TGTGCCAGCAGCTTAGAAGCTAGCCCAAGCACAGATACGCAGTATTTT. It yields the protein CASSLEASPSTDTQYF.